The 12 T cell receptor beta chains below were found in one sample sequenced in a study of tumour-infiltrating T cells in Burkitt lymphoma. TCRdb keeps only in-frame clones here, not all; method: immunoSEQ multiplex PCR. Of 6,600 or so clones listed, more than 70% are singletons. Sequenced: tumor tissue. Every receptor here comes from a human donor with Burkitt lymphoma.

This chain uses TRBV5-1 with TRBJ2-7, with 7 nucleotides matching TRBD2. The ends lost 1 base at V and 3 bases at J; junction bases unmatched: 10. Per the germline V gene, CDR1 is SGHRS and CDR2 is YFSETQ. The CDR3 is 16 amino acids. CDR3 loop: CASSLWYPGGDYEQYF. The CDR3 coding sequence is TGCGCCAGCAGCTTGTGGTATCCGGGAGGCGACTACGAGCAGTACTTC.

The CDR3 spells CATTVGANYGYTF. DNA of the CDR3: TGTGCCACCACCGTGGGAGCTAACTATGGCTACACCTTC. This chain connects TRBV6-1 to TRBJ1-2; D gene ambiguous. Trimming removed 10 bases at V and 0 bases at J, with 12 bases between. CDR3 length: 13 amino acids. The germline V gene encodes CDR1 MNHNS and CDR2 SASEGT.

The chain uses TRBV7-2 and TRBJ1-5; D gene uncertain. The germline V gene encodes CDR1 SGHTA and CDR2 FQGNSA. With 6 bases removed from V and 3 bases from J, the gap between germline ends came to 9 bases. This CDR3 is built from 13 residues. CDR3 region: CASSLDNNQPQHF. CDR3 nucleotides: TGTGCCAGCAGTCTTGACAACAATCAGCCCCAGCATTTT.

The chain couples TRBV29-1 to TRBJ1-1; 7 nucleotides match TRBD1. The CDR3 spans 13 residues. In germline, CDR1 is SQVTM, CDR2 ANQGSEA. The V and J ends lost 1 base and 5 bases, in that order; junction bases with no gene match: 4. Here the CDR3 reads CSVEVGGVTEAFF. DNA of the CDR3: TGCAGCGTTGAAGTAGGGGGCGTGACTGAAGCTTTCTTT.

The chain uses TRBV28 and TRBJ2-1; 9 nucleotides agree with TRBD2. This CDR3 spans 14 amino acids. V trimming: 3 bases; J trimming: 13 bases; junction bases outside the gene matches: 10. CDR1 MDHEN and CDR2 SYDVKM come from the germline V gene. The CDR3 DNA follows: TGTGCCAGCAGTTTTGCAGCGGGAGGCGTTGAACAGTTCTTC. Protein: CASSFAAGGVEQFF. Variable domain in full (rest from reference TRBV28 and TRBJ2-1): DVKVTQSSRYLVKRTGEKVFLECVQDMDHENMFWYRQDPGLGLRLIYFSYDVKMKEKGDIPEGYSVSREKKERFSLILESASTNQTSMYLCASSFAAGGVEQFFGPGTRLTVL.

J is TRBJ1-1 and V is TRBV7-3, with no clear D. The CDR3 consists of 15 residues. V shed 5 bases and J shed 1 base, with 14 bases lying between them. Germline values: CDR1 SGHTA, CDR2 FQGTGA. The CDR3 sequence is CASSVNPGSNTEAFF. The DNA of the CDR3 is TGTGCCAGCAGCGTAAACCCGGGTTCGAACACTGAAGCTTTCTTT. The complete variable domain, with remaining parts taken from reference TRBV7-3 and TRBJ1-1, reads GAGVSQTPSNKVTEKGKYVELRCDPISGHTALYWYRQSLGQGPEFLIYFQGTGAADDSGLPNDRFFAVRPEGSVSTLKIQRTERGDSAVYLCASSVNPGSNTEAFFGQGTRLTVV.

J is TRBJ1-1 and V is TRBV5-1, with D possibly TRBD1 on 6 matching bases. Per the germline V gene, CDR1 is SGHRS and CDR2 is YFSETQ. This CDR3 has 15 residues. Trimming took off 2 bases at V and 4 bases at J, with 15 bases between the two ends. The CDR3 coding sequence is TGCGCCAGCAGCTTCGGACAGACTCAGATCACTGAAGCTTTCTTT. Translated, it gives CASSFGQTQITEAFF.

The J gene is TRBJ1-4, the V gene TRBV5-1; TRBD1 aligns across 7 bases. The CDR3 extends over 15 amino acids. V was clipped by 1 base and J by 5 bases; unmatched bases: 5. Germline values: CDR1 SGHRS, CDR2 YFSETQ. CDR3 residues: CASSLLPTGNEKLFF. The DNA for the CDR3 is TGCGCCAGCAGCTTGCTCCCGACAGGGAATGAAAAACTGTTTTTT.

The chain couples TRBV18 to TRBJ2-1; TRBD2 matches 10 bases. In germline, CDR1 is KGHSH, CDR2 LQKENI. This CDR3 has 16 residues. Unmatched junction bases numbered 11, after V lost 3 bases and J lost 9 bases. This chain's CDR3 is CASSPRLAGVEREQFF. The DNA of the CDR3 is TGTGCCAGCTCACCGCGGCTAGCGGGAGTGGAACGTGAGCAGTTCTTC.

V usage is TRBV6-1 and J usage is TRBJ2-7, with D perhaps matching TRBD2 (6 bases). V dropped 4 bases and J dropped 0 bases, with 13 bases sitting between them. There are 15 residues in the CDR3. Germline CDR1 reads MNHNS; CDR2 reads SASEGT. For the CDR3, the DNA is TGTGCCAGCAGTGCCCGGGACTCCCACTCCTACGAGCAGTACTTC. Its translation is CASSARDSHSYEQYF.

V is TRBV12-1 and J is TRBJ2-5. TRBV12-1 is termed a pseudogene. The length of the CDR3 is 13 residues. CDR3 in amino acids: CASSFGPEETQYF. For the CDR3, the DNA is TGTGCCAGCAGCTTTGGACCAGAAGAGACCCAGTACTTC.

The chain links TRBV6-5 to TRBJ1-2, with D possibly being TRBD1 (6 bases). Germline V gives CDR1 MNHEY, CDR2 SVGAGI. The CDR3 length is 16 residues. Trimming shortened V by 3 bases and J by 3 bases, and 17 bases separated the two germline ends. CDR3 amino acids: CASSYVAGDPHYGYTF. Written as DNA, the CDR3 is TGTGCCAGCAGTTATGTGGCAGGGGATCCCCACTATGGCTACACCTTC.